These T cell receptor beta chains were read from a single sample in a study of cytomegalovirus exposure and HLA in healthy donors. The method was immunoSEQ multiplex PCR; TCRdb's version includes in-frame clones alone and lacks a portion of them. The data contain under 130,000 clones, 74% of them seen just once; the ten biggest clones take up about 2.6%. The sequenced material came from PBMCs. The receptors shown here come from a man in his fifties in good health and CMV-seropositive. Each CDR3 is given with its conserved first and last residue. Fields, in order: D gene, clone size, J gene, V gene, CDR3 DNA, CDR3 protein. D genes are given only for firm matches. Clone size is given for some rows only: seen once, a few or many times, or a class if the clone is expanded.

>.|.|TRBJ1-1|TRBV5-4
TGTGCCAGCAGCTACGAAAACCGACAGACCGAAGCTTTCTTT
CASSYENRQTEAFF
>.|.|TRBJ2-5|TRBV5-1
TGCGCCAGCAGCCTCGGACAGACGGGAGGAGAGACCCAGTACTTC
CASSLGQTGGETQYF
>TRBD1|.|TRBJ2-7|TRBV5-6
TGTGCCAGCAGCTTGGGGCAGGGGGCGCCAATAATCTACGAGCAGTACTTC
CASSLGQGAPIIYEQYF
>TRBD1|.|TRBJ1-2|TRBV18
TGTGCCAGCTCACCCCCGGGACAGGGGAGTGACTATGGCTACACCTTC
CASSPPGQGSDYGYTF
>TRBD2|.|TRBJ2-7|TRBV27
TGTGCCAGCAGTTTATCATTGGGGGGGACCTACGAGCAGTACTTC
CASSLSLGGTYEQYF
>.|.|TRBJ2-2|TRBV5-1
TGCGCCAGCAGCTTGATAGCGGCGAACACCGGGGAGCTGTTTTTT
CASSLIAANTGELFF
>.|.|TRBJ1-1|TRBV30
TGTGCCTGGAGTGTGAACAGGGACACTGAAGCTTTCTTT
CAWSVNRDTEAFF
>TRBD1|few|TRBJ2-3|TRBV18
TGTGCCAGCTCAGGACAGGGGAAGGGGACAGATACGCAGTATTTT
CASSGQGKGTDTQYF
>.|.|TRBJ2-7|TRBV12-5
TGTGCTAGTGGTTTGGCGGGATCCGAGCAGTACTTC
CASGLAGSEQYF
>.|.|TRBJ2-2|TRBV29-1
TGCAGCGTTGATGGCTCGAACACCGGGGAGCTGTTTTTT
CSVDGSNTGELFF
>TRBD1|.|TRBJ2-5|TRBV11-3
TGTGCCAGCAGCTTGGGGGACAGGGAGCAAGAGACCCAGTACTTC
CASSLGDREQETQYF
>.|few|TRBJ2-6|TRBV19
TGTGCCAGTAGTCAGGGGACCGGGGCCAACGTCCTGACTTTC
CASSQGTGANVLTF
>.|.|TRBJ2-5|TRBV9
TGTGCCAGCAGCGTTGGGGACTCCCGAGAGACCCAGTACTTC
CASSVGDSRETQYF